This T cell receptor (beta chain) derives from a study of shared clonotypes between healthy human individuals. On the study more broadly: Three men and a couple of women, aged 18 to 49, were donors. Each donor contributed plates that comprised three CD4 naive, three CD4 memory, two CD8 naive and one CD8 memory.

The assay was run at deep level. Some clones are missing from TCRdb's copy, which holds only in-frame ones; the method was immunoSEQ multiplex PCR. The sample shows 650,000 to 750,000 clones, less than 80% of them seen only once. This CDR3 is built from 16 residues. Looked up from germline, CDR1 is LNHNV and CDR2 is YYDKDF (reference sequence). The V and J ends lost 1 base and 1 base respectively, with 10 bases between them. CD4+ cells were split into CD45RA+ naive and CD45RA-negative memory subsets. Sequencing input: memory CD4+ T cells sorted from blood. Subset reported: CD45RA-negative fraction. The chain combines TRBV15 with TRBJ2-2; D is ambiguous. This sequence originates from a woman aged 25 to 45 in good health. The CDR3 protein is CATSRGFQVNTGELFF. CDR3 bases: TGTGCCACCAGCAGAGGTTTCCAGGTGAACACCGGGGAGCTGTTTTTT.